These 15 T cell receptor beta chains came from one sample sequenced in a study of tumor-infiltrating lymphocytes in localized non-small cell lung cancer. Clones were read by immunoSEQ multiplex PCR, and TCRdb kept only the in-frame ones, dropping some. This sample has tens of thousands of clones, with 70% to 90% found just once. Sequencing was carried out using lung tumor tissue. The receptors were sampled from a human donor with non-small cell lung cancer.

The chain is built from TRBV7-6 and TRBJ2-3; 11 nucleotides agree with TRBD2. The CDR3 is made up of 18 amino acids. Germline CDR1 SGHVS, CDR2 FNYEAQ. V was pared by 2 bases and J by 0 bases, with 7 bases of the junction left unmatched. The CDR3, as DNA: TGTGCCAGCAGCTTAACTAGCGGGGGAGCGCTAAGCACAGATACGCAGTATTTT. Translation: CASSLTSGGALSTDTQYF.

J is TRBJ1-1 and V is TRBV9; no clear D. V was cut by 0 bases and J by 5 bases, with 8 bases left in between. The germline CDR1 and CDR2 sequences are SGDLS and YYNGEE. This CDR3 has 13 residues. For the CDR3, the DNA is TGTGCCAGCAGCGTAGCCGTACGGACTGAAGCTTTCTTT. The encoded protein is CASSVAVRTEAFF.

This rearrangement joins TRBV7-9 to TRBJ1-1; TRBD1 agrees at 8 bases. With 5 bases clipped from V and 0 bases from J, the junction kept 8 bases outside the gene matches. Germline V gene lookup returns CDR1 SEHNR and CDR2 FQNEAQ (reference sequence). The CDR3 spans 16 residues. The CDR3 DNA is TGTGCCAGCAGCCCCCGGGACAGGTCTATGAACACTGAAGCTTTCTTT. Encoded protein: CASSPRDRSMNTEAFF. Full variable domain (rest looked up from reference TRBV7-9 and TRBJ1-1): DTGVSQNPRHKITKRGQNVTFRCDPISEHNRLYWYRQTLGQGPEFLTYFQNEAQLEKSRLLSDRFSAERPKGSFSTLEIQRTEQGDSAMYLCASSPRDRSMNTEAFFGQGTRLTVV.

This clone occurred once. V gene TRBV4-2 combines with J gene TRBJ2-1; D is unresolved. This CDR3 has 16 amino acids. Germline lookup yields CDR1 LGHNA and CDR2 YNFKEQ. The V end lost 0 bases, the J end lost 6 bases, and 15 bases lay between the germline ends. CDR3: CASSQDRARGGNEQFF. The CDR3 DNA follows: TGTGCCAGCAGCCAAGATAGGGCTAGAGGTGGCAATGAGCAGTTCTTC.

This chain joins TRBV19 and TRBJ1-4; TRBD1 matches at 7 bases. The CDR3 is 14 residues long. The junction had 3 bases not matched to a gene; V was cut back by 4 bases and J by 4 bases. Germline CDR1 and CDR2: LNHDA and SQIVND (reference sequence). CDR3 sequence (DNA): TGTGCCAGTAGTAACCGGGACAGTAATGAAAAACTGTTTTTT. Translating it yields CASSNRDSNEKLFF.

This chain connects TRBV15 to TRBJ2-5; weak D call: TRBD2 (6 bases). V lost 3 bases and J 3 bases, leaving 14 bases between the germline ends. The CDR3 runs to 15 residues. The germline gives CDR1 LNHNV, CDR2 YYDKDF (reference sequence). CDR3 amino acids: CATSSEPGVKETQYF. The CDR3 nucleotides read TGTGCCACCAGCAGTGAACCGGGAGTCAAAGAGACCCAGTACTTC.

In DNA, the CDR3 is TGTGCCAGTAGTATTTCCCGGGGCACAGATACGCAGTATTTT. It encodes CASSISRGTDTQYF. The chain links TRBV19 to TRBJ2-3; D ambiguous. V lost 3 bases and J lost 1, with 8 bases in between. CDR3 size: 14 residues. Germline lookup yields CDR1 LNHDA and CDR2 SQIVND (reference sequence).

The rearrangement links TRBV29-1 to TRBJ1-3; no definite D call. Trimming pared 7 bases from V and 2 bases from J, leaving 12 bases between. Germline CDR1 SQVTM, CDR2 ANQGSEA. This CDR3 has 13 amino acids. CDR3 sequence: CSALARAGNTIYF. As DNA, the CDR3 is TGCAGCGCACTCGCGAGGGCTGGAAACACCATATATTTT.

This clone was seen a few times. The chain combines TRBV6-1 with TRBJ1-1; D perhaps matches TRBD1 (6 bases). CDR3 size: 13 residues. Germline V CDR1 and CDR2: MNHNS, SASEGT. Between the trimmed V and J ends, which lost 5 bases and 1 base, there was a span of 8 bases. CDR3: CASSWGQNTEAFF. The CDR3 DNA is TGTGCCAGCAGTTGGGGGCAGAACACTGAAGCTTTCTTT.

The V and J genes are TRBV5-1 and TRBJ2-1; 11 nucleotides agree with TRBD1. V dropped 6 bases and J dropped 4; count of bases not matched to a gene: 3. The CDR3 length is 14 residues. CDR1 is SGHRS and CDR2 is YFSETQ in the germline V gene. The CDR3 DNA reads as TGCGCCAGCACGGGGACAGGGGGTTACAATGAGCAGTTCTTC. It codes for CASTGTGGYNEQFF.

This chain connects TRBV19 to TRBJ2-7, with 8 bases aligning to TRBD2. The CDR3 has 18 amino acids. V lost 7 bases and J lost 3; bases outside the gene matches: 20. Per germline, CDR1 LNHDA and CDR2 SQIVND (reference sequence). CDR3 residues: CASTQAHSGSGILYEQYF. The CDR3 DNA reads TGTGCCAGTACCCAAGCCCACTCAGGTAGCGGGATTCTCTACGAGCAGTACTTC.

The chain has TRBV5-4 and TRBJ1-2; D uncertain. CDR1 SGHNT and CDR2 YYREEE come from the germline V gene (reference sequence). This CDR3 has 14 residues. The V end lost 1 base, the J end lost 6 bases, and 13 bases lay between the germline ends. CDR3 amino acids: CASSLKTAWDGYTF. In DNA, the CDR3 is TGTGCCAGCAGCTTGAAGACGGCCTGGGATGGCTACACCTTC.

The chain uses TRBV30 and TRBJ1-1, with TRBD1 as a possible D gene (5 bases). The CDR3 contains 13 residues. Between the trimmed V and J ends, which lost 1 base and 0 bases, there was a span of 6 bases. The germline gives CDR1 GTSNPN, CDR2 SVGIG (reference sequence). The CDR3 loop reads CAWSAGLNTEAFF. DNA for the CDR3: TGTGCCTGGAGTGCAGGGTTGAACACTGAAGCTTTCTTT. Looking up the rest from reference TRBV30 and TRBJ1-1 gives the full variable domain: SQTIHQWPATLVQPVGSPLSLECTVEGTSNPNLYWYRQAAGRGLQLLFYSVGIGQISSEVPQNLSASRPQDRQFILSSKKLLLSDSGFYLCAWSAGLNTEAFFGQGTRLTVV.

In nucleotides, the CDR3 is TGTGCCAGCAGCTTGGGACACGAAGGGGGCTACACCTTC. This translates into CASSLGHEGGYTF. V and J are TRBV7-2 and TRBJ1-2, with D perhaps matching TRBD1 (6 bases). The V end was cut by 3 bases, the J end by 8 bases, with 13 bases between. Germline loops: CDR1 SGHTA, CDR2 FQGNSA. The CDR3 consists of 13 residues.

The CDR3 nucleotides are TGCGCCAGCAGCTTGGAGGGCCAGGGGGGCTACACCTTC. Protein product: CASSLEGQGGYTF. This chain links TRBV5-1 with TRBJ1-2; D is possibly TRBD1 (6 bases). The CDR3 has 13 amino acids. Trimming left V 0 bases short and J 8 bases short, with 11 bases between. Germline V gives CDR1 SGHRS, CDR2 YFSETQ.